This T cell receptor (beta chain) stems from a study of CD8+CD57+ T cells in acquired aplastic anemia. Broader study findings: Some 27 CD8+ CDR3 sequences were shared between patients and controls.

Patients chosen for sequencing had shown CD8+CD57+ cell expansion by flow cytometry. Severe acquired aplastic anemia was the diagnosis recorded for all patients. Among the patients, none had received any therapy at the time of blood sampling. Researchers used genomic DNA as the template to profile TCR beta VDJ and CDR3. TCRdb recomputed calls from the reads with MiXCR, one row per CDR3 protein. The table lists hundreds of thousands of distinct CDR3 sequences, roughly 50% of them singletons, with approximately 20% in the top ten. As to this clonotype: Its cognate antigen is unknown.

CDR1 is SGHNT, CDR2 YYREEE, per germline (reference sequence). Trimming removed 4 bases at V and 1 base at J, with 14 bases between. There are 15 residues in the CDR3. The chain combines TRBV5-4 with TRBJ1-1; D gene uncertain. This sequence was found in a human donor with aplastic anemia. Source material: sorted CD4+, CD8+, or CD8+CD57+ T cells (not recorded which) from PBMCs. The CDR3 bases are TGTGCCAGCAGCCGCGTTGGGATCGGGAACACTGAAGCTTTCTTT. This codes for CASSRVGIGNTEAFF.